Following are 14 T cell receptor beta chains from one sample sequenced in a study of T-cell memory formation after mild COVID-19. Each CDR3 protein is one row after TCRdb ran MiXCR on the 5' RACE reads. The sample lists some 280,000 distinct CDR3 sequences, about 17% seen once, with about 23% in the top ten. Sequences were obtained from PBMCs or a T cell subset sorted from them (not recorded which). These receptors were collected from a man between 18 and 29 years old who had mild COVID-19 (a few samples of this study predate the infection). Cell type and time point are not known.

A few counts support this clonotype. The V call is TRBV6-5, the J call TRBJ2-7, with no clear D. The CDR3 sequence is 14 residues long. Germline V lookup: CDR1 MNHEY, CDR2 SVGAGI. The V end lost 2 bases, the J end lost 0 bases, and 8 bases lay between the germline ends. As DNA, the CDR3 is TGTGCCAGCAGTTACAAGGGCGGCTCCTACGAGCAGTACTTC. The encoded protein is CASSYKGGSYEQYF.

V is TRBV20-1 and J is TRBJ2-7; 11 bases line up with TRBD1. Per the germline V gene, CDR1 is DFQATT and CDR2 is SNEGSKA (reference sequence). Unmatched junction bases numbered 5, after V lost 6 bases and J lost 4 bases. This CDR3 has 13 amino acids. The CDR3 spells CSAPDRGPYEQYF. In DNA, the CDR3 is TGCAGTGCCCCGGACAGGGGGCCGTACGAGCAGTACTTC.

The rearrangement uses TRBV28 and TRBJ2-1; 11 positions match TRBD1. This CDR3 region has 15 residues. Looked up from germline, CDR1 is MDHEN and CDR2 is SYDVKM. Trimming removed 5 bases from V and 8 bases from J; junction bases left unmatched: 8. The CDR3 DNA reads TGTGCCAGCAGTCAGCCGGGACAGGGGGTTGATGAGCAGTTCTTC. Protein: CASSQPGQGVDEQFF.

V is TRBV20-1 and J is TRBJ2-3; 10 nucleotides agree with TRBD2. V lost 6 bases to trimming and J lost 5 bases; unmatched junction nucleotides: 11. CDR1 and CDR2 (germline): DFQATT, SNEGSKA (reference sequence). CDR3 length: 15 residues. In DNA, the CDR3 is TGCAGTGCCCCACAAGCGGGGGGGCGGCAAGATACGCAGTATTTT. It specifies CSAPQAGGRQDTQYF.

This clonotype came up once. The CDR3 protein is CASSLFETGRHEQYF. The CDR3, as DNA: TGTGCCAGCAGCTTATTTGAGACGGGACGCCACGAGCAGTACTTC. V gene TRBV7-8 combines with J gene TRBJ2-7; D tentatively reads TRBD1 or TRBD2 (5 bases each). Looked up from germline, CDR1 is SGHVS and CDR2 is FQNEAQ. This CDR3 comprises 15 residues. The germline V and J ends were trimmed by 2 bases and 5 bases, with 16 bases remaining between them.

This clonotype was found many times. This chain links TRBV2 with TRBJ2-2, with 7 bases fitting TRBD1. Germline-derived CDR1 and CDR2 are SNHLY and FYNNEI. V shed 4 bases and J 2 bases; nucleotides not matched to a gene: 4. The CDR3 has 15 amino acids. CDR3 residues: CASSGQGANTGELFF. The CDR3, as DNA: TGTGCCAGCAGTGGACAGGGTGCAAACACCGGGGAGCTGTTTTTT. Variable domain in full (rest from reference TRBV2 and TRBJ2-2): EPEVTQTPSHQVTQMGQEVILRCVPISNHLYFYWYRQILGQKVEFLVSFYNNEISEKSEIFDDQFSVERPDGSNFTLKIRSTKLEDSAMYFCASSGQGANTGELFFGEGSRLTVL.

This clonotype was seen a few times. The V call is TRBV7-6, the J call TRBJ2-5; possibly TRBD2 for D (6 bases). The CDR3 length is 15 residues. Germline V gene sequence: CDR1 SGHVS, CDR2 FNYEAQ. V gave up 5 bases and J gave up 5 bases, with 18 bases separating them. CDR3 region: CASSPGQGRGETQYF. The CDR3 DNA reads TGTGCCAGCAGCCCCGGCCAAGGACGGGGGGAGACCCAGTACTTC.

The table lists this clonotype with a few counts. V usage is TRBV4-1 and J usage is TRBJ1-4, with 8 bases that match TRBD1. CDR3 size: 16 residues. Germline CDR1 MGHRA, CDR2 YSYEKL. Trimming removed 5 bases from V and 3 bases from J; junction bases left unmatched: 8. The chain's CDR3 is CASSGPPDRANEKLFF. The DNA of the CDR3 is TGCGCCAGCAGCGGACCACCGGACAGGGCTAATGAAAAACTGTTTTTT.

This clonotype was detected only a few times. The chain is built from TRBV6-5 and TRBJ2-7, with D unclear. CDR3 size: 15 residues. The germline V gene encodes CDR1 MNHEY and CDR2 SVGAGI. V lost 0 bases to trimming and J lost 2 bases, with 11 bases between them. Here the CDR3 DNA reads TGTGCCAGCAGTTACTCGTTGTCCGGCCCCTACGAGCAGTACTTC. This translates into CASSYSLSGPYEQYF.

Worth noting for this clonotype: Germline is not matched at one junction end, which may reflect a read error. The V and J genes are TRBV23-1 and TRBJ2-1; maybe TRBD2 (6 bases). TRBV23-1 carries the ORF label, with uncertain function. CDR3 length: 14 amino acids. The DNA of the CDR3 is TGCGCCAGCCCTAGGAGGGCGGCCTACAATGAGAAGTTCTTC. It is translated as CASPRRAAYNEKFF.

This clonotype showed up many times. This chain links TRBV12-3 or TRBV12-4 with TRBJ2-7; TRBD1 aligns across 9 bases. J lost 4 bases, V lost 4 bases, and 11 bases had no gene match. This CDR3 is built from 16 residues. The CDR3 region has the DNA TGTGCCAGCAGTTCTGGAGAGGGACAGGGATCGTACGAGCAGTACTTC. Amino acid sequence: CASSSGEGQGSYEQYF.

The V call is TRBV28, the J call TRBJ2-3; the D gene could be TRBD1 or TRBD2 (5 bases each). The CDR3 consists of 14 residues. V was pared by 4 bases and J by 4 bases, with 12 bases between. Germline V CDR1 and CDR2: MDHEN, SYDVKM. In DNA form, the CDR3 reads TGTGCCAGCAGTTGGCAGGGCGGGCCAGATACGCAGTATTTT. Its protein product is CASSWQGGPDTQYF.

This clonotype showed up just a few times. The genes are TRBV5-4 and TRBJ2-7; D is possibly TRBD1 (5 bases). Trimming stripped 1 base from V and 5 bases from J, with 10 bases between. This CDR3 comprises 13 residues. Germline V CDR1 and CDR2: SGHNT, YYREEE (reference sequence). The CDR3 here is CASSLQGVDEQYF. CDR3 nucleotides: TGTGCCAGCAGCTTGCAGGGTGTGGACGAGCAGTACTTC. The full variable domain, in which reference TRBV5-4 and TRBJ2-7 provide the parts outside the CDR3, is ETGVTQSPTHLIKTRGQQVTLRCSSQSGHNTVSWYQQALGQGPQFIFQYYREEENGRGNFPPRFSGLQFPNYSSELNVNALELDDSALYLCASSLQGVDEQYFGPGTRLTVT.

V gene TRBV6-6 combines with J gene TRBJ2-7, with D possibly matching TRBD1 (5 bases). Germline values: CDR1 MNHNY, CDR2 SVGAGI (reference sequence). CDR3 length: 14 amino acids. V lost 0 bases to trimming and J lost 2 bases, with 8 bases between them. DNA of the CDR3: TGTGCCAGCAGTTACTCCGCAGGGCCCTACGAGCAGTACGTC. It encodes CASSYSAGPYEQYV.